This entry is about one TCR beta chain. V lost 2 bases and J lost 8, with 3 bases in between. The CDR3 sequence is 11 residues long. Germline CDR1 reads MNHEY; CDR2 reads SVGEGT. This sample is part of a study of blood T cell repertoires in COVID-19. Study details: Whether acute or convalescent, the COVID-19 samples came from the United States, Italy and Spain.

In the authors' workflow: Counts of nucleated cells, estimated from reference gene primer amplification, were obtained. TCRdb keeps only in-frame clones here, not all; method: immunoSEQ multiplex PCR. From that table come the V and J calls and clone size; the DNA was used to work out D and trimming. The table has 200,000 to 300,000 clones, 88% seen once. This clonotype was sampled from a middle-aged woman who had recovered from COVID-19. The genes are TRBV6-2 or TRBV6-3 and TRBJ2-2; no reliable D call. Sequenced: peripheral blood. This chain's CDR3 is CASSYPGELFF. The CDR3 nucleotides read TGTGCCAGCAGTTACCCAGGGGAGCTGTTTTTT.